The 23 T cell receptor beta chains below were found in one sample sequenced in a study of CD8+ T cells in alopecia areata. Treatment in this sample: oral pan-JAK inhibitor, 5-10 mg twice daily. In each case, RNA was isolated and then reverse transcribed into cDNA as the sequencing template. Assay used: immunoSEQ multiplex PCR; TCRdb lists only in-frame clones, some missing. The top ten hold 5.5% of the sample, which has 180,000 or so clones, 55% to 70% seen once. The sequencing used CD4+ T cells sorted from blood, collected at week 24, from a patient treated with tofacitinib. These receptor sequences come from a human donor with alopecia areata.

The chain is built from TRBV2 and TRBJ2-2; D is undetermined. This CDR3 comprises 13 residues. V was cut by 5 bases and J by 4 bases, with 8 bases left in between. From germline, CDR1 is SNHLY and CDR2 FYNNEI. CDR3 nucleotide sequence: TGTGCCAGCAGTCAATCGATCACCGGGGAGCTGTTTTTT. As protein: CASSQSITGELFF.

The chain recombines TRBV7-3 with TRBJ2-1; no clear D gene. Germline lookup yields CDR1 SGHTA and CDR2 FQGTGA. V gave up 3 bases and J gave up 8 bases, with 14 bases separating them. This CDR3 spans 14 amino acids. In DNA, the CDR3 is TGTGCCAGCAGCTTTCCCGGGCCCCGAGATGAGCAGTTCTTC. Encoded protein: CASSFPGPRDEQFF.

This chain connects TRBV7-3 to TRBJ2-7; perhaps TRBD1 as D (6 bases). The CDR3 has 14 amino acids. CDR1 SGHTA and CDR2 FQGTGA come from the germline V gene. V was clipped by 2 bases and J by 2 bases, with 10 bases between them. CDR3 residues: CASSLGGSPYEQYF. CDR3 DNA: TGTGCCAGCAGCTTAGGGGGCTCCCCCTACGAGCAGTACTTC.

Only a few counts were recorded for this clone. The gene calls are TRBV4-3 and TRBJ2-7; no clear D gene. Trimming pared 3 bases from V and 1 base from J, leaving 13 bases between. The germline V gene encodes CDR1 LGHNA and CDR2 YSLEER. This CDR3 comprises 15 residues. This CDR3 reads CASSQYSDTSYEQYF. The CDR3 DNA follows: TGCGCCAGCAGCCAGTACTCTGACACTTCCTACGAGCAGTACTTC.

This chain joins TRBV7-2 and TRBJ2-3, with 12 bases aligning to TRBD2. The CDR3 has 18 amino acids. V trimming: 1 base; J trimming: 2 bases; junction bases outside the gene matches: 7. The V gene's germline CDR1 is SGHTA and CDR2 FQGNSA. Here the CDR3 reads CASSLGGLAGFHTDTQYF. The CDR3 DNA sequence: TGTGCCAGCAGCTTAGGAGGACTAGCGGGATTTCACACAGATACGCAGTATTTT.

In this sample, this clone turned up a few times. V gene TRBV18 combines with J gene TRBJ2-7, with 12 bases aligning to TRBD2. Germline loops: CDR1 KGHSH, CDR2 LQKENI. This CDR3 has 14 residues. J was trimmed by 4 bases and V by 3 bases; bases with no gene match: 1. This CDR3 reads CASSPTSGSYEQYF. In nucleotides, the CDR3 is TGTGCCAGCTCACCGACTAGCGGGAGTTACGAGCAGTACTTC.

This rearrangement joins TRBV7-8 to TRBJ2-7; D is possibly TRBD2 (5 bases). The CDR3 has 20 residues. Trimming cost V 5 bases and J 1 base, with 30 bases left between them. Germline loops: CDR1 SGHVS, CDR2 FQNEAQ. DNA for the CDR3: TGTGCCAGCAGCCTCCGTGGCGCGGGCCAAACTAGGACGGGGTCCTACGAGCAGTACTTC. Residues: CASSLRGAGQTRTGSYEQYF.

The chain has TRBV6-5 and TRBJ2-5; no clear D gene. This CDR3 is built from 13 residues. V was clipped by 6 bases and J by 5 bases, with 13 bases between them. Per the germline V gene, CDR1 is MNHEY and CDR2 is SVGAGI. CDR3 DNA: TGTGCCAGCAGGCTCCCGGAGTACGAGACCCAGTACTTC. Translation gives CASRLPEYETQYF.

By proportion, this clone is medium-sized. CDR3 DNA: TGCGCCAGCAGCCATACTCAGGGGTCCGGAAACACCATATATTTT. This gives the protein CASSHTQGSGNTIYF. The rearrangement links TRBV4-3 to TRBJ1-3; tentatively, D is TRBD1 (6 bases). The CDR3 has 15 residues. The germline V gene has CDR1 LGHNA and CDR2 YSLEER. Trimming left V 3 bases short and J 4 bases short, with 13 bases between.

V usage is TRBV20-1 and J usage is TRBJ2-3; the D is unclear. V was trimmed by 5 bases and J by 2 bases, leaving 5 bases between them. The CDR3 length is 11 residues. Germline loops: CDR1 DFQATT, CDR2 SNEGSKA (reference sequence). Here the CDR3 DNA reads TGCAGTGCTGACAACACAGATACGCAGTATTTT. Translating it yields CSADNTDTQYF.

For the CDR3, the DNA is TGTGCCTGGAGTGCCGGAGGGACGAACACCGGGGAGCTGTTTTTT. Translating gives CAWSAGGTNTGELFF. The V call is TRBV30, the J call TRBJ2-2; tentatively, D is TRBD2 (6 bases). CDR3 length: 15 residues. V dropped 1 base and J dropped 0 bases, with 9 bases sitting between them. From germline, CDR1 is GTSNPN and CDR2 SVGIG (reference sequence).

This clone was observed a few times. The rearrangement links TRBV28 to TRBJ1-5; D gene uncertain. The CDR3 extends over 13 amino acids. V shed 10 bases and J shed 8 bases, with 18 bases lying between them. Looked up from germline, CDR1 is MDHEN and CDR2 is SYDVKM. The CDR3: CATKEGIIKPQHF. As DNA, the CDR3 is TGTGCCACCAAGGAAGGAATCATCAAGCCCCAGCATTTT.

The chain uses TRBV28 and TRBJ1-2, with TRBD1 identical over 8 bases. This CDR3 has 14 residues. The V gene's germline CDR1 is MDHEN and CDR2 SYDVKM. The V gene end was trimmed by 5 bases and the J gene end by 4 bases; junction bases not matched to a gene: 6. DNA of the CDR3: TGTGCCAGCAGTGCAGGACAGGGCCCCTATGGCTACACCTTC. It yields the protein CASSAGQGPYGYTF.

This clone was picked up one time. The rearrangement uses TRBV29-1 and TRBJ1-2; TRBD1 might be the D (5 bases). Trimming stripped 2 bases from V and 4 bases from J, with 11 bases between. Germline CDR1 and CDR2: SQVTM and ANQGSEA. The CDR3 consists of 13 residues. The CDR3 DNA follows: TGCAGCGTTGAAAGGGGAATGGGCTATGGCTACACCTTC. Translation gives CSVERGMGYGYTF.

This clone was detected a few times. The rearrangement joins TRBV20-1 to TRBJ1-5, with D perhaps matching TRBD1 (5 bases). Germline CDR1 DFQATT, CDR2 SNEGSKA (reference sequence). The V end was cut by 4 bases, the J end by 6 bases, with 7 bases between. This CDR3 is 11 amino acids long. The CDR3 DNA follows: TGCAGTGCTAAGGGGTTTCAGCCCCAGCATTTT. It yields the protein CSAKGFQPQHF.

The chain carries TRBV11-2 and TRBJ1-5, with 9 positions matching TRBD1. The V gene's germline CDR1 is SGHAT and CDR2 FQNNGV. This CDR3 has 17 amino acids. After removal of 1 base from V and 2 bases from J, the junction contained 6 bases not matched to a gene. The CDR3 sequence: CASSLGDRVEGNQPQHF. The CDR3 nucleotides read TGTGCCAGCAGCTTAGGGGACAGGGTAGAGGGCAATCAGCCCCAGCATTTT.

This clone has only a few counts. V gene TRBV7-2 combines with J gene TRBJ2-7; 7 bases match TRBD1. J lost 4 bases, V lost 1 base, and 4 bases had no gene match. The CDR3 is 14 residues long. The V gene's germline CDR1 is SGHTA and CDR2 FQGNSA. DNA of the CDR3: TGTGCCAGCAGCTTAGTGGGGACAGATTACGAGCAGTACTTC. Its translation: CASSLVGTDYEQYF. Combining the CDR3 with reference TRBV7-2 and TRBJ2-7 gives the whole variable domain GAGVSQSPSNKVTEKGKDVELRCDPISGHTALYWYRQSLGQGLEFLIYFQGNSAPDKSGLPSDRFSAERTGGSVSTLTIQRTQQEDSAVYLCASSLVGTDYEQYFGPGTRLTVT.

This chain's CDR3 is CASSVGKTGANVLTF. Written as DNA, the CDR3 is TGCGCCAGCAGCGTCGGGAAAACTGGGGCCAACGTCCTGACTTTC. The chain joins TRBV5-1 to TRBJ2-6; TRBD2 might be the D (5 bases). The CDR3 length is 15 residues. The ends were cut back, 4 bases at V and 2 bases at J, with 10 bases in the middle. The V gene's germline CDR1 is SGHRS and CDR2 YFSETQ.

V gene TRBV2 combines with J gene TRBJ2-7; D ambiguous. The CDR3 totals 12 residues. Germline CDR1 reads SNHLY; CDR2 reads FYNNEI. Trimming took 2 bases from V and 9 from J, leaving 11 bases between them. In DNA, the CDR3 is TGTGCCAGCAGTGAACCCAGCCTCCCGCAGTACTTC. Amino acid sequence: CASSEPSLPQYF. Full variable domain (remainder filled in from reference TRBV2 and TRBJ2-7): EPEVTQTPSHQVTQMGQEVILRCVPISNHLYFYWYRQILGQKVEFLVSFYNNEISEKSEIFDDQFSVERPDGSNFTLKIRSTKLEDSAMYFCASSEPSLPQYFGPGTRLTVT.

The rearrangement uses TRBV4-2 and TRBJ1-2, with 7 bases fitting TRBD1. The germline V gene has CDR1 LGHNA and CDR2 YNFKEQ. Trimming at V came to 1 base and at J to 7 bases, leaving 12 bases not matched to a gene. This CDR3 has 16 residues. The CDR3 protein is CASSQAPGQPDRGYTF. The CDR3 nucleotides are TGTGCCAGCAGCCAAGCCCCGGGACAGCCTGACCGTGGCTACACCTTC.

This clone was observed a handful of times. The V gene is TRBV27, the J gene TRBJ2-3; TRBD2 might be the D (6 bases). Trimming left V 3 bases short and J 1 base short, with 14 bases between. This CDR3 spans 16 amino acids. Germline CDR1 and CDR2: MNHEY and SMNVEV (reference sequence). The CDR3, as DNA: TGTGCCAGCAGTTTGCAGGGACTCTCCGGCACAGATACGCAGTATTTT. Translated, it gives CASSLQGLSGTDTQYF.

The rearrangement joins TRBV5-1 to TRBJ2-7, with D possibly TRBD1 on 5 matching bases. This CDR3 region has 15 residues. The germline V and J ends were trimmed by 1 base and 1 base, with 12 bases remaining between them. Germline loops: CDR1 SGHRS, CDR2 YFSETQ. In nucleotides, the CDR3 is TGCGCCAGCAGCTTGAGTCCAGGGATGTCCTACGAGCAGTACTTC. Translating gives CASSLSPGMSYEQYF. The variable domain in full, completed from reference TRBV5-1 and TRBJ2-7, reads KAGVTQTPRYLIKTRGQQVTLSCSPISGHRSVSWYQQTPGQGLQFLFEYFSETQRNKGNFPGRFSGRQFSNSRSEMNVSTLELGDSALYLCASSLSPGMSYEQYFGPGTRLTVT.

This chain joins TRBV11-1 and TRBJ2-7; the D is unclear. The length of the CDR3 is 14 residues. Trimming left V 0 bases short and J 4 bases short, with 10 bases between. Germline V lookup: CDR1 SGHAT, CDR2 FQDESV (reference sequence). The CDR3 region is CASSLAQSLYEQYF. The CDR3 DNA follows: TGTGCCAGCAGCTTAGCACAGTCTTTATACGAGCAGTACTTC.